One sample yielded the 9 T cell receptor beta chains listed below, sequenced in a study of T cell responses to AZD1222 COVID-19 vaccine. Only in-frame clones appear in the TCRdb table, and some are missing; sequencing was by immunoSEQ multiplex PCR. Among about 150,000 clones listed, roughly 90% were seen once. The sample in question was peripheral blood, obtained on day 0 of AZD1222 vaccination. The receptor set was obtained from an adult in good health.

The chain uses TRBV2 and TRBJ1-5, with 10 bases identical to TRBD1. This CDR3 region has 12 residues. Germline loops: CDR1 SNHLY, CDR2 FYNNEI. Trimming removed 7 bases from V and 11 bases from J; junction bases left unmatched: 5. The CDR3 spells CASTTGGETQHF. CDR3 sequence (DNA): TGTGCCAGCACGACAGGGGGCGAAACCCAGCATTTT.

In its sample, this clone was seen once. The chain links TRBV9 to TRBJ2-5; 7 nucleotides align to TRBD1. The J segment lost 3 bases and the V segment lost 0 bases, leaving 2 bases of the junction unmatched. The CDR3 loop spans 14 amino acids. CDR1 is SGDLS, CDR2 YYNGEE, per germline. As DNA, the CDR3 is TGTGCCAGCAGCGTAGGACAGGGTGAAGAGACCCAGTACTTC. This sequence encodes CASSVGQGEETQYF. Using reference TRBV9 and TRBJ2-5 for the parts outside the CDR3, the full variable domain is DSGVTQTPKHLITATGQRVTLRCSPRSGDLSVYWYQQSLDQGLQFLIQYYNGEERAKGNILERFSAQQFPDLHSELNLSSLELGDSALYFCASSVGQGEETQYFGPGTRLLVL.

The V and J genes are TRBV20-1 and TRBJ1-2; D ambiguous. This CDR3 is built from 12 residues. V dropped 3 bases and J dropped 10 bases, with 15 bases sitting between them. Per germline, CDR1 DFQATT and CDR2 SNEGSKA (reference sequence). The CDR3 spells CSASSGSRDYTF. In DNA form, the CDR3 reads TGCAGTGCTAGTTCGGGGTCTAGGGACTACACCTTC.

The CDR3 DNA is TGTGCCAGTAGTCCAGGGTTTAGTGGCAATCAGCCCCAGCATTTT. It yields the protein CASSPGFSGNQPQHF. The genes are TRBV19 and TRBJ1-5, with D tentatively TRBD1 (5 bases). The germline V gene encodes CDR1 LNHDA and CDR2 SQIVND (reference sequence). Trimming removed 5 bases from V and 2 bases from J, with 13 bases in between. This CDR3 has 15 residues.

This chain joins TRBV10-2 and TRBJ2-2; no clear D. Deletions cut 0 bases from V and 0 bases from J, with 8 bases between. This CDR3 has 16 residues. Germline lookup yields CDR1 WSHSY and CDR2 SAAADI. The DNA of the CDR3 is TGCGCCAGCAGTGAGTCGACCGGAGCGAACACCGGGGAGCTGTTTTTT. Encoded protein: CASSESTGANTGELFF.

V and J are TRBV7-2 and TRBJ2-2, with D hard to call. From germline, CDR1 is SGHTA and CDR2 FQGNSA. The CDR3 length is 15 residues. V shed 10 bases and J shed 6 bases, with 21 bases lying between them. CDR3 loop: CANSPRSFQAGELFF. DNA of the CDR3: TGTGCCAACTCCCCTAGATCCTTCCAGGCCGGGGAGCTGTTTTTT.

The CDR3 DNA reads as TGCGCCAGCAGCCGGTACTCGACGTTCGATACGCAGTATTTT. Amino acid sequence: CASSRYSTFDTQYF. This chain joins TRBV5-1 and TRBJ2-3, with D unclear. Germline V CDR1 and CDR2: SGHRS, YFSETQ. The CDR3 contains 14 residues. V gave up 4 bases and J gave up 6 bases, with 15 bases separating them.

The chain has TRBV6-5 and TRBJ2-2, with D unclear. Germline CDR1 MNHEY, CDR2 SVGAGI. V gave up 7 bases and J gave up 0 bases, with 9 bases separating them. The CDR3 has 14 residues. Here the CDR3 DNA reads TGTGCCAGCACCGCGCTAGCGAACACCGGGGAGCTGTTTTTT. This translates into CASTALANTGELFF.

On this clone itself: One end of the junction fails to match germline, which may point to a read error. The chain links TRBV7-7 to TRBJ1-1, with TRBD1 matching over 7 bases. In germline, CDR1 is SSHAT, CDR2 FNYEAQ (reference sequence). This CDR3 spans 15 amino acids. The CDR3: CASSTRQGGNTEAFF. The CDR3 coding sequence is TGTGCTAGCAGCACCCGACAGGGAGGGAACACTGAAGCTTTCTTT.